A single sample is the source of the 26 T cell receptor beta chains below, sequenced in a study of cytomegalovirus exposure and HLA in healthy donors. Use of 60 Vbeta and 13 Jbeta primers characterized the PCR. Repertoires were generated with immunoSEQ multiplex PCR, while TCRdb's copy carries only in-frame clones and drops some. Here the sample spans roughly 180,000 clones, about 79% being singletons. Sequencing input: PBMCs. The receptors were sampled from a girl under 10 years old in good health and CMV-seropositive.

Here the CDR3 reads CASSQGQGSNQPQHF. The CDR3 coding sequence is TGTGCCAGCAGCCAAGGGCAGGGTAGCAATCAGCCCCAGCATTTT. The V and J genes are TRBV14 and TRBJ1-5; D may be TRBD1 (5 bases). CDR1 SGHDN and CDR2 FVKESK come from the germline V gene. This CDR3 spans 15 amino acids. Between the trimmed V and J ends, which lost 1 base and 0 bases, there was a span of 7 bases.

The rearrangement uses TRBV11-3 and TRBJ2-7, with D perhaps TRBD1 (5 bases). Germline loops: CDR1 SGHNT, CDR2 YENEEA. This CDR3 has 14 amino acids. Trimming cost V 1 base and J 6 bases, with 13 bases left between them. Written as DNA, the CDR3 is TGTGCCAGCAGCTTAGTGGGGCCCCAGGGCGAGCAGTACTTC. It codes for CASSLVGPQGEQYF.

The chain combines TRBV7-8 with TRBJ1-1, with D uncertain. Per the germline V gene, CDR1 is SGHVS and CDR2 is FQNEAQ. Trimming cost V 1 base and J 5 bases, with 8 bases left between them. The CDR3 loop spans 13 amino acids. CDR3 DNA: TGTGCCAGCAGCTTAGTGGCGGAGACTGAAGCTTTCTTT. This encodes CASSLVAETEAFF.

The chain combines TRBV5-1 with TRBJ2-7; 9 bases line up with TRBD2. Unmatched junction bases numbered 6, after V lost 4 bases and J lost 1 base. In germline, CDR1 is SGHRS, CDR2 YFSETQ. This CDR3 has 15 residues. The CDR3 DNA sequence: TGCGCCAGCAGCCTCGGACTAGCGAGGTCCTACGAGCAGTACTTC. Translation gives CASSLGLARSYEQYF.

CDR3 bases: TGCCCCGGGAGCAAGAATCAGCCCCAGCATTTT. Protein: CPGSKNQPQHF. V is TRBV21-1 and J is TRBJ1-5. TRBV21-1 is described as a pseudogene. The CDR3 totals 11 residues.

The chain is built from TRBV11-3 and TRBJ2-7; weak D call: TRBD1 (5 bases). Germline V gives CDR1 SGHNT, CDR2 YENEEA. There are 14 residues in the CDR3. Between the trimmed V and J ends, which lost 1 base and 4 bases, there was a span of 11 bases. The CDR3 nucleotides read TGTGCCAGCAGCTTAGGGTCAGCAGGGTACGAGCAGTACTTC. It is translated as CASSLGSAGYEQYF.

The chain employs TRBV6-1 and TRBJ2-7; D is possibly TRBD1 (6 bases). This CDR3 comprises 15 residues. The germline gives CDR1 MNHNS, CDR2 SASEGT. V was clipped by 0 bases and J by 6 bases, with 15 bases between them. The CDR3 region is CASSEATGILCEQYF. The DNA for the CDR3 is TGTGCCAGCAGTGAAGCTACAGGGATCCTTTGCGAGCAGTACTTC.

V is TRBV27 and J is TRBJ1-1; 9 bases map to TRBD1. The V and J ends lost 5 bases and 4 bases, in that order; junction bases with no gene match: 8. The CDR3 runs to 15 residues. CDR1 and CDR2 from the germline V gene are MNHEY and SMNVEV (reference sequence). In nucleotides, the CDR3 is TGTGCCAGCAGTAGCCTACAGGGGGCCTTCACTGAAGCTTTCTTT. Its translation is CASSSLQGAFTEAFF.

J is TRBJ2-5 and V is TRBV2, with 8 bases aligning to TRBD2. The CDR3 is 14 residues long. CDR1 and CDR2 (germline): SNHLY, FYNNEI. Losses at the gene ends were 8 bases for V and 4 bases for J; bases not matched to a gene: 9. CDR3 sequence reads: CASRRAGVPETQYF. The DNA for the CDR3 is TGTGCCAGCCGGCGAGCGGGAGTTCCAGAGACCCAGTACTTC.

J is TRBJ1-2 and V is TRBV19, with 10 bases identical to TRBD1. Germline trimming cut 10 bases from V and 5 bases from J; bases unmatched to any gene: 4. CDR3 length equals 12 residues. Germline values: CDR1 LNHDA, CDR2 SQIVND (reference sequence). The CDR3 DNA reads TGTGCCACCTCGGGACAGGGGTATGGCTACACCTTC. This encodes CATSGQGYGYTF.

This chain connects TRBV9 to TRBJ1-5; no clear D. Germline CDR1 is SGDLS and CDR2 is YYNGEE. Trimming cost V 1 base and J 2 bases, with 7 bases left between them. The CDR3 extends over 14 amino acids. For the CDR3, the DNA is TGTGCCAGCAGCGTAACGGCGGGCAATCAGCCCCAGCATTTT. It specifies CASSVTAGNQPQHF.

The gene calls are TRBV4-1 and TRBJ1-5; the match to TRBD1 covers 8 bases. This CDR3 comprises 16 residues. V shed 0 bases and J 7 bases; nucleotides not matched to a gene: 8. Germline CDR1 is MGHRA and CDR2 is YSYEKL. CDR3 coding DNA: TGCGCCAGCAGCCAAGATCCAACAGGGGGTGGGCAGCCCCAGCATTTT. Protein sequence: CASSQDPTGGGQPQHF.

This chain links TRBV12-5 with TRBJ2-1; 8 nucleotides line up with TRBD2. The CDR3 covers 15 residues. With V trimmed by 6 bases and J by 4 bases, 8 bases remained unmatched. CDR1 and CDR2 from the germline V gene are LGHNT and FRNRAP. The CDR3 reads CASGPVLAEYNEQFF. In nucleotides, the CDR3 is TGTGCTAGTGGCCCTGTACTAGCGGAGTACAATGAGCAGTTCTTC.

This chain uses TRBV30 with TRBJ2-2, with D perhaps matching TRBD2 (6 bases). CDR1 is GTSNPN, CDR2 SVGIG, per germline (reference sequence). This CDR3 has 11 residues. Trimming removed 5 bases from V and 6 bases from J, with 7 bases in between. The CDR3 is CAWGRSGELFF. In DNA form, the CDR3 reads TGTGCCTGGGGGAGGTCCGGGGAGCTGTTTTTT.

V gene TRBV5-4 combines with J gene TRBJ2-7, with a tentative D call TRBD2 (6 bases). V was clipped by 2 bases and J by 1 base, with 13 bases between them. The germline V gene encodes CDR1 SGHNT and CDR2 YYREEE (reference sequence). The CDR3 has 15 amino acids. CDR3: CASSLGGFTSYEQYF. In nucleotides, the CDR3 is TGTGCCAGCAGCTTAGGAGGGTTTACGTCCTACGAGCAGTACTTC.

This chain links TRBV9 with TRBJ2-1; D ambiguous. This CDR3 contains 13 residues. Trimming pared 0 bases from V and 8 bases from J, leaving 9 bases between. CDR1 and CDR2 (germline): SGDLS, YYNGEE. CDR3 nucleotide sequence: TGTGCCAGCAGCGTAGCTAGTCTAGATGAGCAGTTCTTC. It codes for CASSVASLDEQFF.

The chain employs TRBV10-3 and TRBJ2-5; 7 bases align to TRBD2. V shed 10 bases, J shed 5 bases, and the junction held 13 bases outside the gene matches. Germline assignment: CDR1 ENHRY and CDR2 SYGVKD. The CDR3 covers 14 residues. CDR3 DNA sequence: TGTGCCACAGGGTGGGGCGGGAGAGTCGAGACCCAGTACTTC. This sequence encodes CATGWGGRVETQYF.

The chain carries TRBV5-1 and TRBJ2-6, with 9 nucleotides matching TRBD1. The V gene end was trimmed by 4 bases and the J gene end by 0 bases; junction bases not matched to a gene: 11. Germline loops: CDR1 SGHRS, CDR2 YFSETQ. The CDR3 spans 19 residues. The CDR3 DNA reads as TGCGCCAGCAGCGTACAAGGACAGGGGTGGGACTCTGGGGCCAACGTCCTGACTTTC. It yields the protein CASSVQGQGWDSGANVLTF.

This chain connects TRBV5-1 to TRBJ2-1, with D possibly being TRBD2 (6 bases). Germline values: CDR1 SGHRS, CDR2 YFSETQ. There are 17 residues in the CDR3. V gave up 0 bases and J gave up 4 bases, with 17 bases separating them. The chain's CDR3 is CASSLAGAASGYNEQFF. CDR3 nucleotides: TGCGCCAGCAGCTTGGCGGGAGCCGCCTCGGGGTACAATGAGCAGTTCTTC.

This clone was seen a few times. In the same sample, other DNA sequences code for this CDR3. The rearrangement links TRBV5-1 to TRBJ2-7, with 11 bases aligning to TRBD2. Trimming at V came to 1 base and at J to 3 bases, leaving 0 bases not matched to a gene. The CDR3 runs 14 residues. CDR1 and CDR2 from the germline V gene are SGHRS and YFSETQ. For the CDR3, the DNA is TGCGCCAGCAGCTTGACTAGCGGGAGCTACGAGCAGTACTTC. As protein: CASSLTSGSYEQYF. The full variable domain, completed using reference TRBV5-1 and TRBJ2-7, is KAGVTQTPRYLIKTRGQQVTLSCSPISGHRSVSWYQQTPGQGLQFLFEYFSETQRNKGNFPGRFSGRQFSNSRSEMNVSTLELGDSALYLCASSLTSGSYEQYFGPGTRLTVT.

The chain is built from TRBV4-1 and TRBJ2-3; D is undetermined. The germline CDR1 and CDR2 sequences are MGHRA and YSYEKL. V was pared by 2 bases and J by 4 bases, with 19 bases between. CDR3 length equals 17 residues. The DNA for the CDR3 is TGCGCCAGCAGCCAATATGCTAGAACTGAGCTCCCAGATACGCAGTATTTT. Protein product: CASSQYARTELPDTQYF.

The rearrangement joins TRBV11-3 to TRBJ2-7, with TRBD2 matching 8 bases. This CDR3 spans 10 amino acids. The germline V gene has CDR1 SGHNT and CDR2 YENEEA. The ends lost 11 bases at V and 6 bases at J; junction bases unmatched: 3. CDR3 sequence: CASGGVEQYF. The CDR3 region has the DNA TGTGCCTCCGGGGGGGTCGAGCAGTACTTC.

V is TRBV14 and J is TRBJ2-7; a possible D gene is TRBD1 (6 bases). Trimming shortened V by 4 bases and J by 2 bases, and 21 bases separated the two germline ends. CDR3 length: 17 residues. Germline V lookup: CDR1 SGHDN, CDR2 FVKESK. CDR3 protein: CASSPAQGGVFPYEQYF. The CDR3 nucleotides are TGTGCCAGCAGCCCAGCGCAAGGGGGAGTGTTCCCCTACGAGCAGTACTTC.

The chain joins TRBV27 to TRBJ2-3, with 12 bases fitting TRBD2. The ends lost 6 bases at V and 0 bases at J; junction bases unmatched: 10. Germline V gene data show CDR1 as MNHEY and CDR2 as SMNVEV (reference sequence). The CDR3 has 18 amino acids. The CDR3 region has the DNA TGTGCCAGCAGCCCGGGACTAGCGGGCGTATACAGCACAGATACGCAGTATTTT. Its protein product is CASSPGLAGVYSTDTQYF.

The rearrangement joins TRBV5-1 to TRBJ2-6; D remains unclear. This CDR3 is built from 14 residues. Germline CDR1 and CDR2: SGHRS and YFSETQ. Trimming cost V 5 bases and J 0 bases, with 6 bases left between them. Written as DNA, the CDR3 is TGCGCCAGCAGTCCCGGCTCTGGGGCCAACGTCCTGACTTTC. This sequence encodes CASSPGSGANVLTF.

The chain recombines TRBV7-2 with TRBJ1-1; D is undetermined. Germline CDR1 reads SGHTA; CDR2 reads FQGNSA. V shed 7 bases and J shed 5 bases, with 17 bases lying between them. The CDR3 has 14 residues. The CDR3 loop reads CASTLRVKGTEAFF. In nucleotides, the CDR3 is TGTGCCAGCACCCTGCGGGTAAAGGGAACTGAAGCTTTCTTT. Filled out from reference TRBV7-2 and TRBJ1-1, the complete variable domain reads GAGVSQSPSNKVTEKGKDVELRCDPISGHTALYWYRQSLGQGLEFLIYFQGNSAPDKSGLPSDRFSAERTGGSVSTLTIQRTQQEDSAVYLCASTLRVKGTEAFFGQGTRLTVV.